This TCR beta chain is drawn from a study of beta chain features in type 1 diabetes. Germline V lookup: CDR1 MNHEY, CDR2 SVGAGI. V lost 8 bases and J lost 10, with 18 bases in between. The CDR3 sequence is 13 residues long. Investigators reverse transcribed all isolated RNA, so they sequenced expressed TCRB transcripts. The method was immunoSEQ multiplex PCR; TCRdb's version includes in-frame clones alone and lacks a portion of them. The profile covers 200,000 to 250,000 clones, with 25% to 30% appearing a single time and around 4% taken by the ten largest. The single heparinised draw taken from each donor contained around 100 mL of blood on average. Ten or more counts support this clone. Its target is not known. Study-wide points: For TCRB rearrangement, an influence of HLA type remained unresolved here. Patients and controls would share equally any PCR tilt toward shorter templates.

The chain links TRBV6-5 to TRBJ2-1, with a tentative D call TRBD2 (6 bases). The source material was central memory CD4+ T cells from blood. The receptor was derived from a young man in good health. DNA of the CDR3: TGTGCCAGCTCGAACGGCGGGGTGGGGGAGCAGTTCTTC. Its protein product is CASSNGGVGEQFF.